A single sample is the source of the 19 T cell receptor beta chains below, sequenced in a study of blood T cell repertoires in COVID-19. Only in-frame clones appear in the TCRdb table, and some are missing; sequencing was by immunoSEQ multiplex PCR. Altogether approximately 290,000 clones are present, approximately 90% being singletons, with the ten largest covering roughly 0.8%. Sequencing was done on a sample of peripheral blood. Receptor source: a man younger than 45 with acute or convalescent COVID-19.

The V and J genes are TRBV10-1 and TRBJ2-7; D uncertain. The CDR3 covers 13 residues. The V end lost 3 bases, the J end lost 1 base, and 7 bases lay between the germline ends. Germline CDR1 and CDR2: WNHNN and SYGVQD (reference sequence). The CDR3 DNA follows: TGCGCCAGCAGTGACCCAGATTCCTACGAGCAGTACTTC. It encodes CASSDPDSYEQYF.

The V call is TRBV28, the J call TRBJ1-4; D may be TRBD1 (5 bases). CDR3 length equals 15 residues. V was clipped by 7 bases and J by 3 bases, with 15 bases between them. In germline, CDR1 is MDHEN, CDR2 SYDVKM. The CDR3 loop reads CASIYSGTANEKLFF. The DNA for the CDR3 is TGTGCCAGCATTTATTCCGGGACTGCTAATGAAAAACTGTTTTTT.

The V and J genes are TRBV24-1 and TRBJ2-5, with TRBD2 matching 11 bases. J was trimmed by 3 bases and V by 4 bases; bases with no gene match: 3. The CDR3 sequence is 15 residues long. Germline loops: CDR1 KGHDR, CDR2 SFDVKD. CDR3 region: CATSDPGLAEETQYF. CDR3 in DNA: TGTGCCACCAGTGACCCGGGACTAGCGGAAGAGACCCAGTACTTC.

The CDR3 spells CASRQFGGYEQFF. CDR3 coding DNA: TGTGCCAGCAGGCAATTTGGGGGGTATGAGCAGTTCTTC. V usage is TRBV28 and J usage is TRBJ2-1; D might be TRBD2 (6 bases). This CDR3 contains 13 residues. Germline V lookup: CDR1 MDHEN, CDR2 SYDVKM. Trimming stripped 6 bases from V and 8 bases from J, with 14 bases between.

This clone has just one count. The chain couples TRBV30 to TRBJ2-1; D may be TRBD2 (5 bases). Germline V gene lookup returns CDR1 GTSNPN and CDR2 SVGIG (reference sequence). There are 16 residues in the CDR3. Deletions cut 3 bases from V and 1 base from J, with 16 bases between. CDR3 nucleotide sequence: TGTGCCTGGAGAAATGGGGAGCGGAGATCCTACAATGAGCAGTTCTTC. This gives the protein CAWRNGERRSYNEQFF.

This clone was seen just once. The chain uses TRBV29-1 and TRBJ1-1; no clear D. CDR1 and CDR2 (germline): SQVTM, ANQGSEA. This CDR3 spans 13 amino acids. Trimming left V 7 bases short and J 1 base short, with 13 bases between. Here the CDR3 DNA reads TGCAGCGCAGCTCCTACGGGGAACACTGAAGCTTTCTTT. Its protein is CSAAPTGNTEAFF.

In this sample, this clone turned up a few times. The rearrangement joins TRBV2 to TRBJ2-7; TRBD2 is a possible D gene (6 bases). Germline-derived CDR1 and CDR2 are SNHLY and FYNNEI. There are 14 residues in the CDR3. The V gene lost 9 bases and the J gene lost 6 bases, with 21 bases spanning the gap. The CDR3 nucleotides are TGTGCCAGGGGAGGACCCCTTAGCCGCGGCGAGCAGTACTTC. Its translation is CARGGPLSRGEQYF.

This clone occurred once. The gene calls are TRBV2 and TRBJ2-1; a weak D match, TRBD1 (6 bases). Trimming left V 8 bases short and J 4 bases short, with 18 bases between. Germline assignment: CDR1 SNHLY and CDR2 FYNNEI. There are 15 residues in the CDR3. The DNA for the CDR3 is TGTGCCAGCCACCGGAGACAGGAGAGATACAATGAGCAGTTCTTC. Amino acids: CASHRRQERYNEQFF.

The rearrangement links TRBV30 to TRBJ2-5, with D perhaps TRBD1 (6 bases). From germline, CDR1 is GTSNPN and CDR2 SVGIG (reference sequence). Trimming left V 1 base short and J 3 bases short, with 12 bases between. CDR3 length: 14 amino acids. CDR3 amino acids: CAWSGWGHEETQYF. The CDR3 nucleotides read TGTGCCTGGAGTGGGTGGGGGCACGAAGAGACCCAGTACTTC.

CDR3 residues: CASSLEGDSGNTIYF. DNA for the CDR3: TGCGCCAGCAGCTTGGAGGGGGACTCTGGAAACACCATATATTTT. V usage is TRBV5-1 and J usage is TRBJ1-3; possible D gene TRBD1, 6 bases. This CDR3 is 15 amino acids long. Trimming took 0 bases from V and 0 from J, leaving 7 bases between them. Germline assignment: CDR1 SGHRS and CDR2 YFSETQ.

The V and J genes are TRBV6-4 and TRBJ2-3, with 7 bases matching TRBD1. The CDR3 runs 17 residues. The junction had 12 bases not matched to a gene; V was cut back by 5 bases and J by 1 base. Per the germline V gene, CDR1 is MRHNA and CDR2 is SNTAGT. Here the CDR3 reads CASSPEARGGGTDTQYF. The CDR3 DNA reads TGTGCCAGCAGTCCAGAGGCGCGAGGGGGCGGCACAGATACGCAGTATTTT.

The chain recombines TRBV5-6 with TRBJ2-1; maybe TRBD2 (6 bases). CDR1 and CDR2 from the germline V gene are SGHDT and YYEEEE. The CDR3 covers 17 residues. V was clipped by 1 base and J by 4 bases, with 18 bases between them. The CDR3 region is CASSLWVAGRNYNEQFF. DNA of the CDR3: TGTGCCAGCAGCTTGTGGGTGGCGGGACGGAATTACAATGAGCAGTTCTTC.

The rearrangement joins TRBV2 to TRBJ2-7; D uncertain. The ends were cut back, 8 bases at V and 2 bases at J, with 13 bases in the middle. Germline lookup yields CDR1 SNHLY and CDR2 FYNNEI. CDR3 length equals 13 residues. The CDR3 DNA sequence: TGTGCCAGCCTACCAGGTCGTACCTACGAGCAGTACTTC. It is translated as CASLPGRTYEQYF.

V and J are TRBV21-1 and TRBJ1-1; TRBD1, the table's D call, was not compared with the DNA. TRBV21-1 is labeled a pseudogene. CDR3 length equals 15 residues. This CDR3 is CASSKDTGGRTEAFF. CDR3 DNA sequence: TGTGCCAGCAGCAAAGACACAGGGGGTCGCACTGAAGCTTTCTTT.

J is TRBJ2-1 and V is TRBV7-6; D is uncertain. Germline assignment: CDR1 SGHVS and CDR2 FNYEAQ. V dropped 1 base and J dropped 5 bases, with 6 bases sitting between them. The CDR3 extends over 13 amino acids. The CDR3 loop reads CASSLVLDNEQFF. Here the CDR3 DNA reads TGTGCCAGCAGCTTAGTGCTAGACAATGAGCAGTTCTTC.

The chain carries TRBV24-1 and TRBJ2-7, with D possibly matching TRBD1 (5 bases). The CDR3 extends over 15 amino acids. V gave up 3 bases and J gave up 2 bases, with 13 bases separating them. Germline values: CDR1 KGHDR, CDR2 SFDVKD. CDR3 residues: CATSDPRTRTYEQYF. In nucleotides, the CDR3 is TGTGCCACCAGTGATCCAAGGACAAGAACCTACGAGCAGTACTTC.

V is TRBV5-1 and J is TRBJ1-1; D remains ambiguous. The CDR3 extends over 14 amino acids. Looked up from germline, CDR1 is SGHRS and CDR2 is YFSETQ. V lost 0 bases and J lost 5, with 11 bases in between. The CDR3 reads CASSLETVSTEAFF. CDR3 nucleotide sequence: TGCGCCAGCAGCTTGGAAACAGTTAGTACTGAAGCTTTCTTT.

The chain links TRBV6-5 to TRBJ1-4; D gene ambiguous. CDR3 size: 14 residues. Per germline, CDR1 MNHEY and CDR2 SVGAGI. V was trimmed by 2 bases and J by 3 bases, leaving 7 bases between them. CDR3: CASSYARANEKLFF. DNA for the CDR3: TGTGCCAGCAGTTACGCGCGTGCTAATGAAAAACTGTTTTTT.

The chain has TRBV18 and TRBJ2-6; maybe TRBD1 (5 bases). The length of the CDR3 is 15 residues. CDR1 and CDR2 (germline): KGHSH, LQKENI. The V end was cut by 3 bases, the J end by 0 bases, with 6 bases between. The DNA for the CDR3 is TGTGCCAGCTCACCGACAGTCTCTGGGGCCAACGTCCTGACTTTC. It yields the protein CASSPTVSGANVLTF.